This record covers a single T cell receptor beta chain. Its antigen is currently unknown. Germline V CDR1 and CDR2: KGHSH, LQKENI. The ends were cut back, 5 bases at V and 6 bases at J, with 17 bases in the middle. The CDR3 covers 15 residues. The sample is drawn from a study of response to subunit inactivated influenza vaccine. Study results and caveats: Authors suggested few new T cells are recruited by each seasonal influenza vaccination.

MiXCR was run by TCRdb on the RT-PCR reads, yielding one entry per CDR3 protein. This sample has under 800,000 distinct CDR3 sequences, with over 11% found just once. Sequencing was performed on PBMCs from blood, taken 14 to 15 days before vaccination. The chain links TRBV18 to TRBJ1-5; TRBD1 might be the D (6 bases). This clonotype originated in a man in his forties or fifties who received an inactivated influenza vaccine. CDR3 nucleotides: TGTGCCAGCTCATCCTCTCGACAGGTCTTTCAGCCCCAGCATTTT. Protein product: CASSSSRQVFQPQHF.